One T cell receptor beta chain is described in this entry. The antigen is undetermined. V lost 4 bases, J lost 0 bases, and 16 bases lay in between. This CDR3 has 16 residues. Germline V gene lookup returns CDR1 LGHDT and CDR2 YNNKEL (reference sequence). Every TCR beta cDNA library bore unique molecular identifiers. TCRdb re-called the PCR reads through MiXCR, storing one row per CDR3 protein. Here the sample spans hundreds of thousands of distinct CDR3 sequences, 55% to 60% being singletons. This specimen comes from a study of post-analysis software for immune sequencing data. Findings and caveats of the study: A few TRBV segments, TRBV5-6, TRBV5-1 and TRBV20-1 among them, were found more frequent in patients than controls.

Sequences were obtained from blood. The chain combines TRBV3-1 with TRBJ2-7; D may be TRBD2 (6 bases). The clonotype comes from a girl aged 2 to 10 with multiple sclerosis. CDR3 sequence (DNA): TGTGCCAGCAGCCCCTTACACGGGGGTAGCTCCTACGAGCAGTACTTC. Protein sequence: CASSPLHGGSSYEQYF.